One T cell receptor (beta chain) is described in this entry. The antigen it binds to is not known. Nothing much larger sits one base from this clone, and base qualities are not available. This specimen belongs to a study of regulatory and conventional T cells in RAG deficiency (dated by TCRdb to between 2016 and 2019). For the study in its entirety: High-throughput TCR beta sequencing was used to compare the diversity and composition of the Treg, conventional CD4+ and CD8+ T cell repertoires of RAG-deficient patients with those of healthy controls.

The library was built by means of the immunoSEQ multiplex PCR assay. Genomic DNA from the sorted T-cell subsets was used to amplify and sequence rearranged TCR beta chain products. The authors' pipeline ran thus. Shannon entropy and Simpson indices were used to quantify the repertoire diversity of productive TCR beta rearrangements. To gauge clonal expansion, the frequencies of the 100 most abundant productive TCR beta clonotypes among total reads were added together. The TRB repertoires were scored with a self-reactivity index that is based on amino acid usage at CDR3beta positions 6 and 7. Two-way ANOVA was applied to the repertoire analyses, whereas Student t or Mann-Whitney tests were applied to the flow cytometric analyses. The table was pulled from immuneACCESS by TCRdb, which kept in-frame rearrangements only. Such tables lose some clones; where checked, under half of the loss comes from unresolved V genes, and the rest has no known cause. The V and J calls and clone size come from that table; D and trimming were worked out from the DNA. Counted in this sample were under 35,000 clones; roughly three quarters of them appeared once. The top ten hold around 3.4% of the sample.

What the research found in general, with its limitations: All patient T-cell subsets had shorter CDR3 lengths; Omenn syndrome patients showed >80% Treg-Tconv repertoire overlap at nucleotide and amino acid level. Compared with control T-cell subpopulations, RAG-deficient patients had much lower Shannon entropy and higher Simpson indices. The CD25-high CD127-low cells sorted from Omenn syndrome patients may be peripherally activated cells rather than true Treg cells. For some subjects, some analyses of T-cell subsets were not performed. Compared with controls, Omenn syndrome and CID/AS patients had approximately 91-fold fewer unique TCR beta sequences in Treg cells, but only about 9.8-fold fewer in the other subsets.

The CDR3, from cysteine to phenylalanine, totals 13 residues. Just CDR3 DNA is preserved here, 39 bases in frame from base 1. The germline ends are 4 bases apart after V is trimmed by 0 bases and J by 1 base. CDR1 is given as KGHSH and CDR2 as LQKENI, both from the germline V gene. Before genomic DNA extraction, conventional CD4+ T cells were isolated from blood as CD25-low CD127-high cells. For repertoire analyses, the comparison group consisted of 7 or 8 healthy control donors. Separately, the same data were catalogued under a study of regulatory T cells. As that second study puts it: The multiplex PCR relied on 52 forward TRBV primers and 13 reverse TRBJ primers, and amplification bias was corrected through assay-based and computational methods. Repertoires from patients had restricted unique TRB V-J pairs and skewed V and J gene usage, with the strongest effect in regulatory T cells. T-cell receptor beta repertoires of sorted regulatory, conventional CD4+ and CD8+ T cells were compared between CD3G-deficient patients and healthy controls. Ficoll density separation was used to isolate peripheral blood mononuclear cells. Rearranged TRB loci were amplified from genomic DNA by multiplex PCR within the immunoSEQ assay. Sequencing of the TRB amplicons was done on an Illumina HiSeq platform. Raw sequences were error-filtered and aligned to reference gene sequences by custom algorithms, then analyzed with the immunoSEQ online tools. Frequencies of productive and nonproductive TRB rearrangements were assessed among unique sequences as well as among total sequences. Groups were compared by t tests, Mann-Whitney tests or two-way ANOVA performed in Prism software.

This TCR came from a human donor in good health. This sequence uses TRBV18 and TRBJ2-7; the D gene is not confidently resolved. The sequenced sample consisted of CD4+ effector T cells sorted from blood. The CDR3 sequence is CASSPPESYEQYF. The nucleotides are TGTGCCAGCTCACCACCTGAGTCCTACGAGCAGTACTTC.